This entry lists 29 T cell receptor beta chains sequenced from one sample in a study of OX40 agonist ivuxolimab in advanced cancers. The data were produced by immunoSEQ multiplex PCR, yet TCRdb's version contains in-frame clones alone and is incomplete. This table has approximately 49,000 clones, about 88% appearing once. Sequenced here: CD4+ or CD8+ T cells sorted from blood, sampled in a trial of the OX40 agonist ivuxolimab. Source of these receptors: an adult with an advanced solid tumor such as melanoma, head and neck, liver or kidney cancer.

This clone came up a few times. The chain combines TRBV30 with TRBJ1-5, with D tentatively TRBD1 (5 bases). V was shortened by 5 bases and J by 5 bases, with 13 bases between the two germline ends. Germline V gene lookup returns CDR1 GTSNPN and CDR2 SVGIG (reference sequence). The CDR3 runs 13 residues. CDR3 in amino acids: CAWGEDTDQPQHF. CDR3 DNA sequence: TGTGCCTGGGGGGAGGACACTGATCAGCCCCAGCATTTT.

The chain links TRBV6-1 to TRBJ1-2, with no clear D. Germline CDR1 is MNHNS and CDR2 is SASEGT. The CDR3 covers 14 residues. V was shortened by 7 bases and J by 3 bases, with 15 bases between the two germline ends. The CDR3 nucleotides are TGTGCCAGCAATTTTTGGGTCTCGGACTATGGCTACACCTTC. It translates to CASNFWVSDYGYTF.

The V call is TRBV5-6, the J call TRBJ1-1, with D unresolved. V was clipped by 0 bases and J by 6 bases, with 9 bases between them. CDR3 length: 13 residues. Germline V gene sequence: CDR1 SGHDT, CDR2 YYEEEE. Here the CDR3 reads CASSLGGCSEAFF. The CDR3 DNA reads as TGTGCCAGCAGCTTGGGAGGGTGTTCTGAAGCTTTCTTT.

The chain joins TRBV7-9 to TRBJ2-1; 7 bases agree with TRBD1. V lost 4 bases to trimming and J lost 0 bases; unmatched junction nucleotides: 3. The CDR3 is made up of 15 amino acids. The germline V gene has CDR1 SEHNR and CDR2 FQNEAQ (reference sequence). CDR3 DNA: TGTGCCAGCAGCTCCCGACAGGGCTCCTACAATGAGCAGTTCTTC. It translates to CASSSRQGSYNEQFF.

This rearrangement joins TRBV7-3 to TRBJ1-1; unclear D gene. Germline V lookup: CDR1 SGHTA, CDR2 FQGTGA. Trimming left V 0 bases short and J 6 bases short, with 8 bases between. The CDR3 consists of 13 residues. CDR3 sequence reads: CASSLTGKSEAFF. CDR3 DNA sequence: TGTGCCAGCAGCTTAACAGGGAAGTCTGAAGCTTTCTTT.

The chain carries TRBV5-4 and TRBJ2-2; 9 bases fit TRBD2. J lost 5 bases, V lost 3 bases, and 11 bases had no gene match. The germline CDR1 and CDR2 sequences are SGHNT and YYREEE (reference sequence). The CDR3 totals 17 residues. The CDR3 sequence is CASSSASGVVGTGELFF. CDR3 nucleotides: TGTGCCAGCAGCTCGGCTAGCGGGGTGGTCGGAACCGGGGAGCTGTTTTTT.

V and J are TRBV2 and TRBJ2-1; 7 bases are shared with TRBD1. V lost 5 bases, J lost 5 bases, and 3 bases stayed unmatched. The CDR3 totals 13 residues. The germline V gene has CDR1 SNHLY and CDR2 FYNNEI. The CDR3 DNA sequence: TGTGCCAGCAGTAGAGACAGGGACAATGAGCAGTTCTTC. This translates into CASSRDRDNEQFF.

The V gene is TRBV6-6, the J gene TRBJ1-3; tentative D call: TRBD1 (5 bases). Deletions cut 5 bases from V and 0 bases from J, with 8 bases between. Per germline, CDR1 MNHNY and CDR2 SVGAGI (reference sequence). The CDR3 totals 14 residues. The CDR3 region has the DNA TGTGCCAGCAGTCTCCAGGGCTCTGGAAACACCATATATTTT. Translation gives CASSLQGSGNTIYF.

This chain joins TRBV7-9 and TRBJ1-6; D is possibly TRBD1 (5 bases). Germline V CDR1 and CDR2: SEHNR, FQNEAQ (reference sequence). Trimming cost V 6 bases and J 12 bases, with 24 bases left between them. The CDR3 loop spans 16 amino acids. CDR3 coding DNA: TGTGCCAGCAGGCCCCCTTTCAGGGTCGGGCCTGGACCCCTCCACTTT. Translation gives CASRPPFRVGPGPLHF.

The genes are TRBV28 and TRBJ1-6, with D uncertain. V was cut by 2 bases and J by 12 bases, with 8 bases left in between. Germline-derived CDR1 and CDR2 are MDHEN and SYDVKM. The CDR3 is made up of 12 amino acids. The CDR3 region is CASSLITQPLHF. In DNA form, the CDR3 reads TGTGCCAGCAGTTTAATCACCCAACCCCTCCACTTT.

This clone has just one count. The chain carries TRBV11-3 and TRBJ1-1; 12 nucleotides line up with TRBD1. With 5 bases clipped from V and 10 bases from J, the junction kept 14 bases outside the gene matches. From germline, CDR1 is SGHNT and CDR2 YENEEA. The CDR3 has 16 amino acids. The CDR3 region has the DNA TGTGCCAGCAGCCCGCCTGGGGGACAGGGGGCGGGTCGAGCTTTCTTT. Its protein is CASSPPGGQGAGRAFF.

The chain combines TRBV6-1 with TRBJ1-1, with D possibly TRBD1 on 5 matching bases. The V gene lost 3 bases and the J gene lost 5 bases, with 16 bases spanning the gap. The CDR3 runs to 15 residues. The germline gives CDR1 MNHNS, CDR2 SASEGT. CDR3 sequence: CASSDPGQGRTEAFF. In DNA, the CDR3 is TGTGCCAGCAGTGACCCCGGGCAGGGTCGGACTGAAGCTTTCTTT.

This clone occurred once. The chain couples TRBV19 to TRBJ1-3; D may be TRBD1 (6 bases). Germline V gene sequence: CDR1 LNHDA, CDR2 SQIVND (reference sequence). The V and J ends lost 6 bases and 0 bases respectively, with 12 bases between them. CDR3 length: 15 residues. CDR3 protein: CASSLGAISGNTIYF. In DNA, the CDR3 is TGTGCCAGTAGCCTGGGGGCTATCTCTGGAAACACCATATATTTT.

The J gene is TRBJ2-5, the V gene TRBV7-2; D ambiguous. CDR1 and CDR2 from the germline V gene are SGHTA and FQGNSA. V was clipped by 0 bases and J by 10 bases, with 6 bases between them. The CDR3 has 11 residues. The CDR3 DNA reads as TGTGCCAGCAGCTTAGCCGACCGCCAGTACTTC. Translating it yields CASSLADRQYF.

The genes are TRBV6-1 and TRBJ1-4; D is undetermined. CDR3 size: 14 residues. V was pared by 3 bases and J by 0 bases, with 5 bases between. Germline-derived CDR1 and CDR2 are MNHNS and SASEGT. The CDR3 DNA sequence: TGTGCCAGCAGTGATACTTCAACTAATGAAAAACTGTTTTTT. This codes for CASSDTSTNEKLFF.

The rearrangement links TRBV19 to TRBJ2-2; D is perhaps TRBD1 (5 bases). The ends were cut back, 3 bases at V and 6 bases at J, with 11 bases in the middle. Germline values: CDR1 LNHDA, CDR2 SQIVND (reference sequence). This CDR3 region has 14 residues. The DNA of the CDR3 is TGTGCCAGTAGTATCAGGGTTGACGCCGGGGAGCTGTTTTTT. It encodes CASSIRVDAGELFF.

This chain connects TRBV18 to TRBJ2-1; TRBD2 matches 12 bases. V gave up 3 bases and J gave up 8 bases; unmatched junction bases: 5. Per the germline V gene, CDR1 is KGHSH and CDR2 is LQKENI. CDR3 length: 15 residues. The CDR3 region has the DNA TGTGCCAGCTCACCGACTAGCGGGAGCGGGGATGAGCAGTTCTTC. Residues: CASSPTSGSGDEQFF.

The gene calls are TRBV4-3 and TRBJ2-3; tentatively, D is TRBD2 (7 bases). The V end lost 2 bases, the J end lost 4 bases, and 22 bases lay between the germline ends. Per germline, CDR1 LGHNA and CDR2 YSLEER. This CDR3 contains 18 residues. Written as DNA, the CDR3 is TGCGCCAGCAGCCAAAACTCGGGGGGCGGGAGTTTGGCAGATACGCAGTATTTT. Translated, it gives CASSQNSGGGSLADTQYF.

This clone was recorded only once. The chain employs TRBV4-1 and TRBJ2-5; TRBD2 agrees at 10 bases. The germline V gene encodes CDR1 MGHRA and CDR2 YSYEKL. With V trimmed by 0 bases and J by 5 bases, 6 bases remained unmatched. The CDR3 has 16 amino acids. CDR3 region: CASSQDRASGGETQYF. The CDR3 nucleotides read TGCGCCAGCAGCCAAGATCGGGCTAGCGGGGGTGAGACCCAGTACTTC.

The chain recombines TRBV4-2 with TRBJ2-7, with a tentative D call TRBD1 (5 bases). Germline V lookup: CDR1 LGHNA, CDR2 YNFKEQ. CDR3 length: 14 amino acids. Trimming cost V 2 bases and J 5 bases, with 13 bases left between them. The CDR3 DNA is TGTGCCAGCAGCCAACCCGACAGCGCTAACGAGCAGTACTTC. Its translation is CASSQPDSANEQYF.

The chain employs TRBV6-6 and TRBJ2-7, with D possibly matching TRBD1 (5 bases). Germline-derived CDR1 and CDR2 are MNHNY and SVGAGI (reference sequence). The CDR3 contains 13 residues. Deletions cut 5 bases from V and 3 bases from J, with 11 bases between. The DNA for the CDR3 is TGTGCCAGCAGTCCTGTCCAGGGCTACGAGCAGTACTTC. This sequence encodes CASSPVQGYEQYF.

The CDR3 region has the DNA TGTGCCAGCAGCGCCCGTCATTTGACAGGACCGAACACTGAAGCTTTCTTT. Protein sequence: CASSARHLTGPNTEAFF. This chain connects TRBV7-2 to TRBJ1-1; D may be TRBD1 (6 bases). CDR1 SGHTA and CDR2 FQGNSA come from the germline V gene. V was trimmed by 5 bases and J by 1 base, leaving 20 bases between them. The CDR3 length is 17 residues.

The chain combines TRBV15 with TRBJ2-2; 8 nucleotides line up with TRBD1. After removal of 0 bases from V and 2 bases from J, the junction contained 2 bases not matched to a gene. This CDR3 spans 16 amino acids. The V gene's germline CDR1 is LNHNV and CDR2 YYDKDF (reference sequence). The CDR3: CATSREAGGNTGELFF. The CDR3, as DNA: TGTGCCACCAGCAGAGAGGCAGGGGGCAACACCGGGGAGCTGTTTTTT.

This rearrangement joins TRBV27 to TRBJ2-7, with D perhaps TRBD2 (5 bases). Per germline, CDR1 MNHEY and CDR2 SMNVEV (reference sequence). V was trimmed by 5 bases and J by 1 base, leaving 12 bases between them. The CDR3 sequence is 14 residues long. CDR3 protein: CASSTGLQSYEQYF. The CDR3 DNA reads TGTGCCAGCAGTACTGGACTCCAGTCCTACGAGCAGTACTTC.

For this clone: Other DNA sequences in the sample encode the same CDR3. The CDR3 DNA follows: TGTGCCAGCAGCGACAGTCAAGAGACCCAGTACTTC. Protein sequence: CASSDSQETQYF. The chain joins TRBV28 to TRBJ2-5; the D gene is possibly TRBD1 (5 bases). The length of the CDR3 is 12 residues. CDR1 and CDR2 (germline): MDHEN, SYDVKM. Trimming removed 6 bases from V and 2 bases from J, with 7 bases in between.

This rearrangement joins TRBV30 to TRBJ1-6, with 8 bases fitting TRBD1. V shed 4 bases and J 4 bases; nucleotides not matched to a gene: 12. CDR3 length: 17 residues. Germline CDR1 is GTSNPN and CDR2 is SVGIG (reference sequence). The CDR3 spells CAWNNVRDRTYNSPLHF. The CDR3 nucleotides are TGTGCCTGGAACAACGTGAGGGACAGGACATATAATTCACCCCTCCACTTT.

The V gene is TRBV5-4, the J gene TRBJ1-4, with 8 bases fitting TRBD1. Germline CDR1 and CDR2: SGHNT and YYREEE (reference sequence). This CDR3 region has 14 residues. The ends lost 2 bases at V and 8 bases at J; junction bases unmatched: 5. The CDR3 region is CASSFKGQGEKLFF. The CDR3 nucleotides are TGTGCCAGCAGCTTTAAAGGACAGGGAGAAAAACTGTTTTTT.

This rearrangement joins TRBV5-4 to TRBJ2-1, with D possibly matching TRBD2 (6 bases). V was clipped by 0 bases and J by 7 bases, with 8 bases between them. Germline-derived CDR1 and CDR2 are SGHNT and YYREEE (reference sequence). This CDR3 contains 13 residues. The CDR3 DNA reads TGTGCCAGCAGCTTGGGAGGGAGGAATGAGCAGTTCTTC. It codes for CASSLGGRNEQFF.

CDR3 nucleotide sequence: TGTGCCAGCAGCCGGGACATCGGGGAGTTCTTC. Residues: CASSRDIGEFF. The chain combines TRBV5-6 with TRBJ2-1; D is perhaps TRBD1 (6 bases). V shed 4 bases and J shed 14 bases, with 13 bases lying between them. Germline lookup yields CDR1 SGHDT and CDR2 YYEEEE. This CDR3 is built from 11 residues.